The rows below give T cell receptor beta chains drawn from one sample of a study of blood T cell repertoires in COVID-19. Produced via immunoSEQ multiplex PCR; TCRdb's table is partial and in-frame only. The top ten clones hold 1.5% to 2% of a sample with roughly 100,000 clones, 80% to 95% of them seen once. The material sequenced was peripheral blood. The receptors were gathered from a woman between 50 and 59 years old with COVID-19, enrolled during active disease. Each CDR3 is given with its conserved first and last residue. Each record gives: CDR3 length, D gene, clone size, J gene, V gene, CDR3 protein, CDR3 DNA. A D gene is named only where the DNA matches it firmly. Part of the rows lack a size; the others show once, few, many or a class for expanded clones.

14	TRBD1	.	TRBJ1-1	TRBV28	CASSLGDRRSEAFF	TGTGCCAGCAGTTTGGGGGACAGGCGCTCTGAAGCTTTCTTT
15	TRBD2	.	TRBJ2-1	TRBV4-2	CASSQASGGTNEQFF	TGTGCCAGCAGCCAAGCTAGCGGGGGCACCAATGAGCAGTTCTTC
14	.	.	TRBJ1-1	TRBV18	CASSPQEGVTEAFF	TGTGCCAGCTCACCTCAAGAGGGGGTCACTGAAGCTTTCTTT
13	.	.	TRBJ2-3	TRBV30	CAWSIGLTDTQYF	TGTGCCTGGAGTATCGGACTGACAGATACGCAGTATTTT
14	.	few	TRBJ1-5	TRBV19	CASSTSPRVQPQHF	TGTGCCAGTAGTACCTCTCCGAGGGTGCAGCCCCAGCATTTT
15	.	.	TRBJ1-2	TRBV7-2	CASSLVAGAIYGYTF	TGTGCCAGCAGCTTAGTGGCAGGGGCGATCTATGGCTACACCTTC
14	.	.	TRBJ2-2	TRBV11-3	CASSSYSNTGELFF	TGTGCCAGCAGCTCCTACTCGAACACCGGGGAGCTGTTTTTT
16	.	.	TRBJ1-5	TRBV19	CASSIEGGRGLQPQHF	TGTGCCAGTAGTATAGAGGGGGGGCGAGGTTTACAGCCCCAGCATTTT
16	.	.	TRBJ1-6	TRBV11-2	CASSLQGNSYNSPLHF	TGTGCCAGCAGCTTACAGGGGAACTCCTATAATTCACCCCTCCACTTT
15	.	.	TRBJ1-2	TRBV6-5	CASTHTGGQPLSNTF	TGTGCCAGCACCCACACGGGGGGACAACCCTTAAGTAACACCTTC
15	.	.	TRBJ1-4	TRBV5-1	CASSNSGTTNEKLFF	TGCGCCAGCAGCAATAGCGGGACAACTAATGAAAAACTGTTTTTT
14	TRBD2	.	TRBJ2-3	TRBV29-1	CSVGRGVSTDTQYF	TGCAGCGTTGGGCGGGGGGTTAGCACAGATACGCAGTATTTT
15	TRBD2	.	TRBJ2-7	TRBV7-2	CASSPLAGASYEQYF	TGTGCCAGCAGCCCTCTAGCGGGGGCCTCCTACGAGCAGTACTTC
17	.	.	TRBJ2-3	TRBV7-2	CASSPGLGNPSTDTQYF	TGTGCCAGCAGCCCGGGACTTGGTAACCCTAGCACAGATACGCAGTATTTT
13	.	.	TRBJ2-3	TRBV5-1	CASSNTGYDTQYF	TGCGCCAGCAGCAACACAGGGTACGATACGCAGTATTTT
14	.	.	TRBJ1-5	TRBV24-1	CATSDPRTTQPQHF	TGTGCCACCAGTGATCCCCGGACAACCCAGCCCCAGCATTTT
12	.	.	TRBJ1-1	TRBV2	CASSTRNTEAFF	TGTGCCAGCAGTACAAGGAACACTGAAGCTTTCTTT
15	TRBD2	.	TRBJ2-1	TRBV5-1	CASSFGRGGRNEQFF	TGCGCCAGCAGCTTTGGGCGGGGGGGCCGGAATGAGCAGTTCTTC
13	.	few	TRBJ2-2	TRBV9	CASSLRNTGELFF	TGTGCCAGCAGCCTCCGGAACACCGGGGAGCTGTTTTTT
14	.	.	TRBJ1-2	TRBV10-3	CAISPDRANYGYTF	TGTGCCATCAGCCCAGACAGAGCTAACTATGGCTACACCTTC
15	.	.	TRBJ2-4	TRBV6-2/TRBV6-3	CASSYGNTGKNIQYF	TGTGCCAGCAGTTACGGGAACACAGGCAAAAACATTCAGTACTTC
13	.	.	TRBJ2-2	TRBV28	CASSWAGGGELFF	TGTGCCAGCAGTTGGGCGGGCGGCGGGGAGCTGTTTTTT